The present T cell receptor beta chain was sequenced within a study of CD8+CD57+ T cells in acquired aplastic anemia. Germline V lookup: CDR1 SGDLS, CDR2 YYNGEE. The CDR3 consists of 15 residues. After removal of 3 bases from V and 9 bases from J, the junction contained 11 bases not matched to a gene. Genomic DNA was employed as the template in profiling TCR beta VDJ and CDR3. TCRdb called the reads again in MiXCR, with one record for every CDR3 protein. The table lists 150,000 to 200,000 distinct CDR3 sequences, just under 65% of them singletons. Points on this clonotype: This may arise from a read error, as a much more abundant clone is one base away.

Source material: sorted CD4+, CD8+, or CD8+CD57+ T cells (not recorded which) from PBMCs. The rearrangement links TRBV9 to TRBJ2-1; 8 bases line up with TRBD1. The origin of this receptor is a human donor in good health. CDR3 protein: CASSGQGAGLSEQFF. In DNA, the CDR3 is TGTGCCAGCAGCGGTCAGGGGGCCGGGTTAAGTGAGCAGTTCTTC. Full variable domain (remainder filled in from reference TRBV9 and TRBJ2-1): DSGVTQTPKHLITATGQRVTLRCSPRSGDLSVYWYQQSLDQGLQFLIQYYNGEERAKGNILERFSAQQFPDLHSELNLSSLELGDSALYFCASSGQGAGLSEQFFGPGTRLTVL.